These T cell receptor beta chains were read from a single sample in a study of blood T cell repertoires in COVID-19. Profiled with immunoSEQ multiplex PCR; TCRdb holds only in-frame clones, not every one. The table has hundreds of thousands of clones, over 75% seen once. Sequencing was carried out using PBMCs or T cells enriched from blood (not recorded which). Receptors were obtained from a man aged 25 to 45 who had recovered from COVID-19. CDR3s include the opening cysteine and the closing phenylalanine or tryptophan. The D gene is left open where the match is weak. Size is omitted from some rows. Given values are once, few, many or a class for expanded clones.

j_gene,v_gene,abundance,d_gene,CDR3nt,CDR3aa
TRBJ1-5,TRBV5-1,-,-,TGCGCCAGCAGCGAGGGACAAGGGGGCAATCAGCCCCAGCATTTT,CASSEGQGGNQPQHF
TRBJ2-2,TRBV7-9,-,-,TGTGCCAGCAGCTTAGCCAGCGTATTCACCGGGGAGCTGTTTTTT,CASSLASVFTGELFF
TRBJ2-1,TRBV30,-,TRBD2,TGTGCCTGGAGCGGGACTAGCGGCAATTACAATGAGCAGTTCTTC,CAWSGTSGNYNEQFF
TRBJ2-5,TRBV5-4,-,-,TGTGCCAGCAGCTTGCTGGGCAGGGGAGAGGGAGAGACCCAGTACTTC,CASSLLGRGEGETQYF
TRBJ2-1,TRBV24-1,-,TRBD2,TGTGCCACCAGTGACCCAGCGGGAGGGAGATCCAATGAGCAGTTCTTC,CATSDPAGGRSNEQFF
TRBJ2-1,TRBV14,-,TRBD2,TGTGCCAGCAGCCAAGCTGCTAGCGGGAGGTCTGAGCAGTTCTTC,CASSQAASGRSEQFF
TRBJ1-5,TRBV7-8,-,TRBD1,TGTGCCAGCAGCCCAGGGGCCGGGACAGGGGGTGCCAATCAGCCCCAGCATTTT,CASSPGAGTGGANQPQHF
TRBJ2-3,TRBV19,-,-,TGTGCCAGTAGTAATCGACAGGGTCGGGGGACAGATACGCAGTATTTT,CASSNRQGRGTDTQYF
TRBJ2-1,TRBV12-5,-,TRBD1,TGTGCTAGTGGGACGGGACAGGGGGCCAATGAGCAGTTCTTC,CASGTGQGANEQFF
TRBJ2-7,TRBV19,-,TRBD2,TGTGCCAGTAGTCCCCGACTAGCGGGAGTCGGCGAGCAGTACTTC,CASSPRLAGVGEQYF
TRBJ2-7,TRBV10-3,-,-,TGTGCCATCAGTGTGAGCGGGTCCTACGAGCAGTACTTC,CAISVSGSYEQYF
TRBJ1-5,TRBV6-5,-,TRBD1,TGTGCCAGCAGTTACGACAGGGAAGGGCAGCCCCAGCATTTT,CASSYDREGQPQHF
TRBJ2-5,TRBV6-5,-,TRBD2,TGTGCCAGCATCTTCTTAGGGACTAGGGGTGAGACCCAGTACTTC,CASIFLGTRGETQYF
TRBJ2-1,TRBV21-1,-,-,TGTGCCAGCAGCAAATGGGACTGTCCCCCCTACAATGAGCAGTTCTTC,CASSKWDCPPYNEQFF
TRBJ1-5,TRBV6-6,once,-,TGTGCCAGCAGACAGCTATATAGCAATCAGCCCCAGCATTTT,CASRQLYSNQPQHF
TRBJ2-1,TRBV7-9,-,-,TGTGCCAGCAGCTCGACTGCCTCGAAGAATGAGCAGTTCTTC,CASSSTASKNEQFF
TRBJ2-7,TRBV28,once,-,TGTGCCAGCAGCTCGAGTGGCGGTCCTCGGTACGAGCAGTACTTC,CASSSSGGPRYEQYF
TRBJ2-5,TRBV5-4,once,TRBD1,TGTGCCAGCAGACAGACAGGGGGGGAGACCCAGTACTTC,CASRQTGGETQYF
TRBJ2-7,TRBV28,once,TRBD2,TGTGCCAGCAGTTTAGCCGGACTAGCGGGAAGCGAGCAGTACTTC,CASSLAGLAGSEQYF
TRBJ2-7,TRBV29-1,-,-,TGCAGCGTTGGGGACTCGGGATACGAGCAGTACTTC,CSVGDSGYEQYF
TRBJ1-4,TRBV4-1,-,-,TGCGCCAGCAGCCAAGATGCGGCAAATACTGAAAAACTGTTTTTT,CASSQDAANTEKLFF
TRBJ2-5,TRBV10-1,-,-,TGCGCCAGCCAAGGACAGTACCAAGAGACCCAGTACTTC,CASQGQYQETQYF
TRBJ2-5,TRBV3-1/TRBV3-2,-,TRBD2,TGTGCCAGCAGCCAAGCCGGGGGGTCGGGGACCCAGTACTTC,CASSQAGGSGTQYF
TRBJ1-4,TRBV25-1,-,TRBD1,TGTGCCAGCAGTGAATATTCCAGGGGGCGAGAAAAACTGTTTTTT,CASSEYSRGREKLFF
TRBJ2-2,TRBV19,-,TRBD1,TGTGCCAGTAGCCTCCGGGACAGAGATAACGGGGAGCTGTTTTTT,CASSLRDRDNGELFF
TRBJ2-3,TRBV7-9,-,TRBD2,TGTGCCAGCAGCTTAGTGGCAGGGAGGGGTACGCAGTATTTT,CASSLVAGRGTQYF
TRBJ1-4,TRBV3-1/TRBV3-2,-,-,TGTGCCAGCAGCCAAGCAGGGTCTGAAAAACTGTTTTTT,CASSQAGSEKLFF
TRBJ2-1,TRBV18,-,-,TGTGCCAGCTCACCACCTTCCCGGACTACACAGTTCTTC,CASSPPSRTTQFF
TRBJ2-5,TRBV4-1,-,-,TGCGCCAGCAGCAGGGGGGAGACCCAGTACTTC,CASSRGETQYF
TRBJ1-6,TRBV15,-,-,TGTGCCACCAGCAGATTACCCCGGGATTCACCCCTCCACTTT,CATSRLPRDSPLHF
TRBJ2-7,TRBV28,-,-,TGTGCCAGCAGGCAGAACTACGAGCAGTACTTC,CASRQNYEQYF
TRBJ1-2,TRBV3-1/TRBV3-2,-,-,TGTGCCAGCAGCCAAGACTCCTATGGCTACACCTTC,CASSQDSYGYTF
TRBJ2-5,TRBV29-1,-,TRBD2,TGCAGCGTTGTCGGGGGGGGTTCAGAGACCCAGTACTTC,CSVVGGGSETQYF
TRBJ2-5,TRBV27,-,TRBD2,TGTGCCAGCAGTTTAACGGCGGGAGAAATACAGACCCAGTACTTC,CASSLTAGEIQTQYF
TRBJ2-3,TRBV7-6,-,TRBD2,TGTGCCAGCAGCTTAGCGACCCCAGCGGGAGGCACAGATACGCAGTATTTT,CASSLATPAGGTDTQYF
TRBJ1-4,TRBV5-1,-,TRBD1,TGCGCCAGCAGCTCCAAGACAGGGAAGGTTGCCCCCGAAAAACTGTTTTTT,CASSSKTGKVAPEKLFF
TRBJ2-7,TRBV18,-,-,TGTGCCAGCTCGGGGGCTTACGAGCAGTACTTC,CASSGAYEQYF
TRBJ1-1,TRBV28,-,TRBD1,TGTGCCAGCAGTTACAGGGGCTACCCGGGCACTGAAGCTTTCTTT,CASSYRGYPGTEAFF
TRBJ2-1,TRBV7-8,-,-,TGTGCCAGCAGCTTAGCTAGCGGAAGCTCCTACAATGAGCAGTTCTTC,CASSLASGSSYNEQFF